This TCR beta chain stems from a study of cytomegalovirus exposure and HLA in healthy donors. Comment on this clone: Its antigen is still unknown.

Both 60 Vbeta primers and 13 Jbeta primers went into the PCR. TCRdb's table, derived via immunoSEQ multiplex PCR, lists solely in-frame clones and lacks some. The table has under 250,000 clones, roughly 73% seen once. Points from the study as a whole: Being productive about 87% or about 30% of the time was typical of most TCR beta V segments in an earlier analysis. Being indistinguishable, some V segments were excluded, TRBV6-2 and TRBV6-3 among them.

There are 12 residues in the CDR3. Trimming removed 4 bases at V and 7 bases at J, with 10 bases between. Germline CDR1 LNHDA, CDR2 SQIVND (reference sequence). This TCR came from a boy aged 5-17 years in good health and CMV-seronegative. The sequenced sample consisted of PBMCs. This rearrangement joins TRBV19 to TRBJ1-2; D is uncertain. CDR3 DNA sequence: TGTGCCAGTAGTACGAGAGGCTCTGGCTACACCTTC. Translating gives CASSTRGSGYTF.